The 12 T cell receptor beta chains below all came from one sample that was sequenced in a study of blood T cells in healthy people across ages. Next came a second PCR, run for roughly 6 to 11 cycles, which used a sample-barcoded 5' primer along with a J-beta primer mix. TCRdb analysed the 5' RACE reads with MiXCR anew, one entry per CDR3 protein. The data show more than 900,000 distinct CDR3 sequences, almost 25% seen once. This same sample was also taken into another study, of T cells of mothers and their children.

Sequencing was done on a sample of blood. The receptors shown here come from a girl aged 2 to 10 in good health.

The rearrangement joins TRBV29-1 to TRBJ1-1; D ambiguous. The germline gives CDR1 SQVTM, CDR2 ANQGSEA. The CDR3 runs to 12 residues. V lost 7 bases and J lost 4, with 13 bases in between. Here the CDR3 reads CSAEGRTTEAFF. CDR3 coding DNA: TGCAGCGCCGAAGGACGGACCACTGAAGCTTTCTTT.

This chain uses TRBV20-1 with TRBJ2-1; 9 nucleotides agree with TRBD1. Trimming cost V 3 bases and J 4 bases; bases outside gene matches: 7. This CDR3 has 15 residues. CDR1 is DFQATT and CDR2 is SNEGSKA in the germline V gene (reference sequence). In DNA, the CDR3 is TGCAGTGCTAGGCTTACAGGGGGCCTTTACAATGAGCAGTTCTTC. This codes for CSARLTGGLYNEQFF.

V and J are TRBV29-1 and TRBJ1-1, with D unclear. Germline CDR1 reads SQVTM; CDR2 reads ANQGSEA. The CDR3 covers 11 residues. The V gene lost 7 bases and the J gene lost 6 bases, with 12 bases spanning the gap. CDR3 coding DNA: TGCAGCGGGCAAAGGGTCCCTGAAGCTTTCTTT. Translated: CSGQRVPEAFF.

This clonotype has more than one count but fewer than ten. The V and J genes are TRBV4-1 and TRBJ2-1, with D unclear. V dropped 2 bases and J dropped 9 bases, with 11 bases sitting between them. CDR1 and CDR2 (germline): MGHRA, YSYEKL. The CDR3 runs to 13 residues. The CDR3 reads CASSQQLGSEQFF. CDR3 nucleotide sequence: TGCGCCAGCAGCCAACAACTCGGCAGTGAGCAGTTCTTC.

This clonotype was seen at least ten times. The chain employs TRBV5-1 and TRBJ2-5; 7 nucleotides line up with TRBD2. The germline V gene has CDR1 SGHRS and CDR2 YFSETQ. Trimming cost V 1 base and J 5 bases; bases outside gene matches: 11. The CDR3 is 16 amino acids. The CDR3 loop reads CASSLQSSGAGETQYF. The CDR3 region has the DNA TGCGCCAGCAGCTTGCAGTCTAGCGGTGCCGGGGAGACCCAGTACTTC.

This clonotype has just a few counts. The chain couples TRBV4-1 to TRBJ2-5; D is possibly TRBD2 (6 bases). The ends were cut back, 1 base at V and 2 bases at J, with 11 bases in the middle. This CDR3 is built from 15 residues. The germline V gene has CDR1 MGHRA and CDR2 YSYEKL. The chain's CDR3 is CASSQVGLLQETQYF. DNA of the CDR3: TGCGCCAGCAGCCAAGTGGGACTTCTTCAAGAGACCCAGTACTTC.

V is TRBV12-3 or TRBV12-4 and J is TRBJ2-7; no firm D call. The CDR3 covers 12 residues. The V and J ends lost 6 bases and 4 bases respectively, with 10 bases between them. The DNA for the CDR3 is TGTGCCAGCAGCCAACGGCTTTACGAGCAGTACTTC. Translation gives CASSQRLYEQYF.

This rearrangement joins TRBV12-3 or TRBV12-4 to TRBJ1-1; D remains ambiguous. The CDR3 runs 13 residues. V was cut by 5 bases and J by 1 base, with 8 bases left in between. CDR3 DNA sequence: TGTGCCAGCAGTGGGGTGAGGAACACTGAAGCTTTCTTT. As protein: CASSGVRNTEAFF.

The rearrangement uses TRBV10-2 and TRBJ2-3; no reliable D call. The CDR3 has 14 amino acids. Germline V gene lookup returns CDR1 WSHSY and CDR2 SAAADI. V lost 0 bases and J 2 bases, leaving 6 bases between the germline ends. This CDR3 is CASSESSATDTQYF. Here the CDR3 DNA reads TGCGCCAGCAGTGAGTCGAGTGCCACAGATACGCAGTATTTT.

The chain joins TRBV28 to TRBJ1-5; tentatively, D is TRBD1 (5 bases). V lost 2 bases, J lost 1 base, and 12 bases lay in between. CDR3 length: 16 residues. Germline V CDR1 and CDR2: MDHEN, SYDVKM. CDR3 in amino acids: CASSLGTAGSNQPQHF. DNA for the CDR3: TGTGCCAGCAGTTTAGGGACGGCGGGGAGCAATCAGCCCCAGCATTTT.

The sample holds a few counts of this clonotype. V usage is TRBV3-1 and J usage is TRBJ1-2; 7 bases fit TRBD1. The CDR3 loop spans 14 amino acids. V shed 4 bases and J 5 bases; nucleotides not matched to a gene: 7. CDR1 is LGHDT and CDR2 is YNNKEL in the germline V gene (reference sequence). The CDR3 DNA reads TGTGCCAGCAGCCCCTACACAGGGGTTTATGGCTACACCTTC. Translated, it gives CASSPYTGVYGYTF.

J is TRBJ1-5 and V is TRBV19, with D unclear. The CDR3 runs 14 residues. Per the germline V gene, CDR1 is LNHDA and CDR2 is SQIVND (reference sequence). Between the trimmed V and J ends, which lost 3 bases and 4 bases, there was a span of 10 bases. CDR3 sequence: CASSIFSLNQPQHF. Written as DNA, the CDR3 is TGTGCCAGTAGTATTTTTTCCCTAAATCAGCCCCAGCATTTT.